Presented here are 5 T cell receptor beta chains from one specimen sequenced in a study of shared clonotypes between healthy human individuals. Libraries were prepared by immunoSEQ multiplex PCR; TCRdb keeps only in-frame clonotypes and omits some of them. Of millions of clones listed, roughly 92% are singletons. The sequencing sample was made of naive CD4+ T cells sorted from blood. Described subset: CD45RA+ positively selected. Every receptor here comes from a man between 18 and 29 years old in good health.

The chain recombines TRBV30 with TRBJ2-7; D not certain. The CDR3 spans 12 residues. Germline V gives CDR1 GTSNPN, CDR2 SVGIG (reference sequence). The germline V and J ends were trimmed by 2 bases and 2 bases, with 7 bases remaining between them. The DNA of the CDR3 is TGTGCCTGGAGTTGGCAGCCCTACGAGCAGTACTTC. This encodes CAWSWQPYEQYF. Together with reference TRBV30 and TRBJ2-7, the CDR3 gives the full variable domain: SQTIHQWPATLVQPVGSPLSLECTVEGTSNPNLYWYRQAAGRGLQLLFYSVGIGQISSEVPQNLSASRPQDRQFILSSKKLLLSDSGFYLCAWSWQPYEQYFGPGTRLTVT.

V usage is TRBV6-1 and J usage is TRBJ1-3; tentative D call: TRBD1 (5 bases). CDR1 is MNHNS, CDR2 SASEGT, per germline. CDR3 length: 16 amino acids. Trimming took 3 bases from V and 1 from J, leaving 13 bases between them. DNA for the CDR3: TGTGCCAGCAGTGATTATCCAGGGTATTCTGGAAACACCATATATTTT. Protein product: CASSDYPGYSGNTIYF.

A single count supports this clone. The genes are TRBV7-2 and TRBJ2-2, with 11 nucleotides matching TRBD2. Germline V gene sequence: CDR1 SGHTA, CDR2 FQGNSA. The V segment lost 1 base and the J segment 6 bases; nucleotides outside the gene matches: 7. The CDR3 is 17 amino acids. The DNA for the CDR3 is TGTGCCAGCAGCTTAGGACTAGCGGGATATCTTGCCGGGGAGCTGTTTTTT. Protein: CASSLGLAGYLAGELFF.

The chain couples TRBV5-4 to TRBJ1-6; a weak D match, TRBD1 (6 bases). Germline V gene lookup returns CDR1 SGHNT and CDR2 YYREEE (reference sequence). Trimming took off 4 bases at V and 8 bases at J, with 13 bases between the two ends. The CDR3 has 14 residues. CDR3: CASSHRAGDSPLHF. As DNA, the CDR3 is TGTGCCAGCAGCCATCGTGCAGGGGATTCACCCCTCCACTTT. The full variable domain, rest sourced from reference TRBV5-4 and TRBJ1-6, is ETGVTQSPTHLIKTRGQQVTLRCSSQSGHNTVSWYQQALGQGPQFIFQYYREEENGRGNFPPRFSGLQFPNYSSELNVNALELDDSALYLCASSHRAGDSPLHFGNGTRLTVT.

The chain links TRBV6-5 to TRBJ1-1; the D gene is possibly TRBD1 (5 bases). Germline CDR1 reads MNHEY; CDR2 reads SVGAGI. The germline V and J ends were trimmed by 4 bases and 2 bases, with 17 bases remaining between them. The CDR3 is made up of 16 amino acids. The CDR3 nucleotides read TGTGCCAGCAGTTCTGGCAGGGATCTCCCCAACACTGAAGCTTTCTTT. Translation: CASSSGRDLPNTEAFF.